These T cell receptor beta chains were read from a single sample in a study of T cells in Graves' hyperthyroidism and ophthalmopathy. MiXCR, run by TCRdb on the multiplex PCR reads, gives a single entry per CDR3 protein. The sample records 380,000 or so distinct CDR3 sequences, about 13% being singletons. The sample taken for sequencing was blood. Source of these receptors: a man aged 25 to 40 with Graves' hyperthyroidism that later progressed to Graves' ophthalmopathy. The conserved cysteine and the conserved F or W are not part of the CDR3 here. The size of a clone is reported for some rows only, either as once, few or many, or as a class for expanded clones.

v_call	j_call	clone_size	cdr3_aa
TRBV27	TRBJ2-1	many	ASSFPGPEQF
TRBV10-3	TRBJ1-2	-	AIGGDRLSGYT
TRBV11-3	TRBJ2-1	many	ASSLAGGGGYNEQF
TRBV20-1	TRBJ2-5	-	SARYGVGPTTQY
TRBV7-3	TRBJ2-3	-	ASSLEGLAGPKAQY
TRBV12-3/TRBV12-4	TRBJ1-2	many	ASSARDRVKAAGYT
TRBV5-8	TRBJ2-7	many	ASSLDTSSSYEQY
TRBV11-2	TRBJ2-2	many	ASSLDSGTGELF
TRBV7-2	TRBJ2-5	-	ASSFYGLARVKETQY
TRBV12-3/TRBV12-4	TRBJ1-6	many	ASSAGSFSPLH
TRBV7-6	TRBJ2-7	-	ASSLGTGVSAEEQY
TRBV2	TRBJ2-3	many	ASSAWEDTDTQY
TRBV5-6	TRBJ1-3	few	ASSYGQGSGNTIY
TRBV5-1	TRBJ1-5	-	ASRNLDRGHQPQH
TRBV4-1	TRBJ2-1	once	ANSPRYNEQF
TRBV5-1	TRBJ2-5	many	ASSSPGQETQY
TRBV7-3	TRBJ2-7	many	ASSLNSGEGYEQY
TRBV18	TRBJ1-5	many	ASSQGANQPQH
TRBV3-1	TRBJ2-3	few	ASSPRSSGDTQY
TRBV6-1	TRBJ1-5	few	ATKGAYRTQH
TRBV4-1	TRBJ2-2	-	ASSHFRGTNTGELF
TRBV5-1	TRBJ2-2	-	ASSTGTLGPGELF
TRBV13	TRBJ2-2	few	ASSLTGRRAGELF